This is a list of T cell receptor beta chains from one sample in a study of T cell responses to AZD1222 COVID-19 vaccine. Data came from immunoSEQ multiplex PCR; TCRdb stores just in-frame clones and leaves some out. The sample contains 140,000 to 150,000 clones, roughly 90% of which appear only once. Here the sequenced sample was peripheral blood, taken 28 days after the second AZD1222 dose. The source of these receptors is an adult who received the AZD1222 COVID-19 vaccine. CDR3s include the opening cysteine and the closing phenylalanine or tryptophan. A D gene is named only where the DNA matches it firmly. Size is stated for part of the rows, as once, few or many counts, or as a class when the clone is expanded.

cdr3_nt cdr3_aa d_call j_call v_call clone_size
TGTGCCAGCAGCTCCTCAGGCATGGAGACCCAGTACTTC CASSSSGMETQYF - TRBJ2-5 TRBV7-8 -
TGTGCCATCAAAGGGACTAGCCGGGGGGGCTCCTACAATGAGCAGTTCTTC CAIKGTSRGGSYNEQFF TRBD2 TRBJ2-1 TRBV10-3 -
TGTGCCAGCAGCTTGGACAGCAGCTATGGCTACACCTTC CASSLDSSYGYTF - TRBJ1-2 TRBV5-4 -
TGTGCCAGCAGCCGACTAGCGGGAGCTCAGAATGAGCAGTTCTTC CASSRLAGAQNEQFF TRBD2 TRBJ2-1 TRBV7-9 -
TGTGCCAGTAGGCCAGGGGGATCCGGGGAGCTGTTTTTT CASRPGGSGELFF TRBD1 TRBJ2-2 TRBV19 -
TGTGCCAGCAGTTTATGGGGGACAGGTCCTTTAAACACTGAAGCTTTCTTT CASSLWGTGPLNTEAFF TRBD1 TRBJ1-1 TRBV27 -
TGTGCCAGCAAAATCACAGCGAACACTGAAGCTTTCTTT CASKITANTEAFF - TRBJ1-1 TRBV28 -
TGTGCCACCAGCCTAGGACTAGCGGGAGTCTCCTACAATGAGCAGTTCTTC CATSLGLAGVSYNEQFF TRBD2 TRBJ2-1 TRBV15 once
TGTGCCAGCAGTGACTCTACCCTACCCAACGAGCAGTACTTC CASSDSTLPNEQYF - TRBJ2-7 TRBV6-6 -
TGTGCCAGCAAGGACAGGGACGCCGAGCAGTACTTC CASKDRDAEQYF TRBD1 TRBJ2-7 TRBV2 -